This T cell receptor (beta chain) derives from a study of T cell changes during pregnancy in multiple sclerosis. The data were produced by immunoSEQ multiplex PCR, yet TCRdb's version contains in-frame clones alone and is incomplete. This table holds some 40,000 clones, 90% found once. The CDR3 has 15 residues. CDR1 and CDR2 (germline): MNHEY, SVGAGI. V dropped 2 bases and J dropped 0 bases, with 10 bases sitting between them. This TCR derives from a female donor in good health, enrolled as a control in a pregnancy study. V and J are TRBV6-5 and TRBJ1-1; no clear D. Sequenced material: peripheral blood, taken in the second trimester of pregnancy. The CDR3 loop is CASSYSRLLNTEAFF. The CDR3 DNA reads TGTGCCAGCAGTTACAGCAGGCTACTGAACACTGAAGCTTTCTTT.